This is a list of T cell receptor beta chains from one sample in a study of shared clonotypes between healthy human individuals. Assay: immunoSEQ multiplex PCR; the TCRdb copy retains only in-frame clones and omits some. Of approximately 530,000 clones in the sample, 90% to 96% are singletons; the top ten hold about 0.064%. Sequenced material: naive CD4+ T cells sorted from blood. The source is a woman aged 25 to 45 in good health. CDR3s include the opening cysteine and the closing phenylalanine or tryptophan. The D gene is left open where the match is weak. Expanded clones get a size class; other rows say once, few or many, or leave the size out.

V	size	D	length	J	CDR3	DNA
TRBV5-4	NA	NA	14	TRBJ2-3	CASRDPSGTDTQYF	TGTGCCAGCAGGGACCCTAGCGGCACAGATACGCAGTATTTT
TRBV28	NA	NA	13	TRBJ1-1	CASSFGGDTEAFF	TGTGCCAGCAGTTTCGGAGGGGACACTGAAGCTTTCTTT
TRBV6-1	once	NA	14	TRBJ1-2	CASSVTGTNYGYTF	TGTGCCAGCAGTGTCACGGGAACTAACTATGGCTACACCTTC
TRBV18	NA	NA	16	TRBJ2-1	CASSPTLAASYNEQFF	TGTGCCAGCTCACCAACCCTAGCCGCGTCCTACAATGAGCAGTTCTTC
TRBV19	NA	NA	15	TRBJ2-6	CASRDTDSGANVLTF	TGTGCCAGTAGAGACACGGATTCTGGGGCCAACGTCCTGACTTTC
TRBV6-5	once	NA	16	TRBJ2-7	CASSYESPRGSYEQYF	TGTGCCAGCAGTTACGAAAGTCCCCGCGGCTCCTACGAGCAGTACTTC
TRBV7-9	once	NA	14	TRBJ2-1	CASSTRPLYNEQFF	TGTGCCAGCAGCACCCGGCCCCTATACAATGAGCAGTTCTTC
TRBV4-2	NA	NA	17	TRBJ1-2	CASSHLDPSGATYGYTF	TGTGCCAGCAGCCACCTCGACCCTTCAGGGGCAACCTATGGCTACACCTTC
TRBV5-1	NA	NA	16	TRBJ2-2	CASLSSPSTATGELFF	TGCGCCAGCCTTTCGTCGCCATCTACCGCCACCGGGGAGCTGTTTTTT
TRBV11-2	once	NA	15	TRBJ2-5	CASSPMGTPQETQYF	TGTGCCAGCAGCCCGATGGGGACTCCACAAGAGACCCAGTACTTC
TRBV4-1	few	NA	16	TRBJ2-7	CASSQGGGQGTYEQYF	TGCGCCAGCAGCCAAGGAGGGGGGCAGGGGACCTACGAGCAGTACTTC